This TCR beta chain was documented in a study of shared clonotypes between healthy human individuals. Study-level background: CD8 memory received one plate per donor, CD8 naive two, CD4 memory three and CD4 naive three. Study-wide points: About 4.5% of naive CD4 clonotypes were common to a few donors. Only blood underwent sampling, and tissue repertoires likely differ.

In the source study's methods: Junction-only sequences produced by ImmunoSEQ had no quality scores, so filtering differed. Sequenced by immunoSEQ multiplex PCR; TCRdb stores in-frame clones only, minus some. V, J and clone size were drawn from that table, and D and trimming were deduced from the DNA. Among about 110,000 clones listed, roughly two thirds were seen once. About this clone: Its antigen is unknown.

This CDR3 has 17 amino acids. V was clipped by 0 bases and J by 4 bases, with 18 bases between them. CDR1 is LNHNV, CDR2 YYDKDF, per germline (reference sequence). The rearrangement links TRBV15 to TRBJ1-2; the D gene is possibly TRBD1 (5 bases). The specimen was memory CD8+ T cells sorted from blood. Subset reported: CD45RO+ cells pooled with CCR7-negative TemRA cells. The sequence derives from a young woman in good health. The CDR3 bases are TGTGCCACCAGCAGAGATAGGTCCCAGGGACCCTTCTATGGCTACACCTTC. Translated: CATSRDRSQGPFYGYTF.